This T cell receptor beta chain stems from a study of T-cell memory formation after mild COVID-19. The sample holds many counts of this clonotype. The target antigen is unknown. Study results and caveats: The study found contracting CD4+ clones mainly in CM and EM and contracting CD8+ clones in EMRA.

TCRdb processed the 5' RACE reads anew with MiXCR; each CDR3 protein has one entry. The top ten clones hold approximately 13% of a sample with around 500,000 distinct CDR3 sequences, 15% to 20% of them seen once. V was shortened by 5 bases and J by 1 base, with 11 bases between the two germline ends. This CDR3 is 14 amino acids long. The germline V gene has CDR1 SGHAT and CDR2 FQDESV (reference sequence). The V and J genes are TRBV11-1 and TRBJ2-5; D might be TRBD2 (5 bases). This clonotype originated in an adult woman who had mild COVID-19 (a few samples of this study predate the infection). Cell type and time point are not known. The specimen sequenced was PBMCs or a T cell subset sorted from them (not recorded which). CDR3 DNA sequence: TGTGCCAGCAGCCGATCGCGGGCCCAAGAGACCCAGTACTTC. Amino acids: CASSRSRAQETQYF.